This T cell receptor beta chain was profiled in a study of PD-1 blockade in classical Hodgkin lymphoma. Germline V CDR1 and CDR2: MNHEY, SVGAGI. J gave up 5 bases and V 3 bases, and 9 bases lay outside the gene matches. The CDR3 runs to 16 residues. Every patient relapsed after autologous stem cell transplantation, and brentuximab vedotin exposure varied. Generated by immunoSEQ multiplex PCR, the TCRdb table keeps only in-frame clones and is missing some. In the table there are fewer than 90,000 clones, under 95% of which are singletons. Sequencing was performed on peripheral blood mononuclear cells (PBMCs), taken at baseline. This chain uses TRBV6-5 with TRBJ2-5; 10 bases align to TRBD2. The source of this sequence is a human donor with classical Hodgkin lymphoma. The CDR3 DNA is TGTGCCAGCAGTTATAGCGGGGGGACGACCCGGGAGACCCAGTACTTC. Protein product: CASSYSGGTTRETQYF.